This paragraph reports one T cell receptor (beta chain). CDR3 length: 15 amino acids. After removal of 10 bases from V and 6 bases from J, the junction contained 16 bases not matched to a gene. CDR1 is ENHRY and CDR2 is SYGVKD in the germline V gene. As it was prepared, the TCRbeta library received unique molecular identifiers. TCRdb called the PCR reads again in MiXCR, with one record for every CDR3 protein. Of approximately 200,000 distinct CDR3 sequences in the sample, 14% to 15% were seen once. These data are taken from a study of T-cell reconstitution after alpha-beta-depleted transplantation in children.

This clonotype was sampled from a human donor who donated a stem cell graft to a child with acute lymphoblastic leukemia. The chain combines TRBV10-3 with TRBJ2-7, with TRBD1 matching over 9 bases. Sequencing was performed on PBMCs from the stem cell graft donor, taken from the stem cell graft. Here the CDR3 reads CATKSPGQGHSEQYF. The CDR3 region has the DNA TGTGCCACTAAATCTCCGGGACAGGGCCATTCCGAGCAGTACTTC.